This is a list of T cell receptor beta chains from one sample in a study of response to subunit inactivated influenza vaccine. TCRdb itself ran the RT-PCR reads through MiXCR, one entry per CDR3 protein. In the table there are fewer than 700,000 distinct CDR3 sequences, under 15% of which are singletons. The starting material was PBMCs from blood, obtained roughly 47 days after vaccination. These receptors came from a man aged 45-60 years who received an inactivated influenza vaccine. The CDR3 runs from the conserved cysteine through the conserved F or W. D genes are given only for firm matches. Some rows have no size entry. The others give once, few or many, or a class for an expanded clone.

>.|TRBD1|TRBJ2-7|TRBV3-1
TGTGCCAGCAGCCAAGAGTCAGGGGGCCGCGAGCAGTACTTC
CASSQESGGREQYF
>.|.|TRBJ2-7|TRBV6-5
TGTGCCAGCAGTTACTCTCAGGGTTCGTCCTACGAGCAGTACTTC
CASSYSQGSSYEQYF
>few|.|TRBJ2-7|TRBV7-2
TGTGCCAGCAGCTTAGCGATCAGGAGCGAGCAGTACTTC
CASSLAIRSEQYF
>.|.|TRBJ1-2|TRBV12-3/TRBV12-4
TGTGCCAGCAGTTCGACTCAGGGAGGCTACACCTTC
CASSSTQGGYTF
>.|TRBD2|TRBJ2-3|TRBV2
TGTACCAGCAGTAGGACTAGCGGGAGGTATACGAGCACAGATACGCAGTATTTT
CTSSRTSGRYTSTDTQYF
>few|.|TRBJ2-1|TRBV29-1
TGCAGCGTTGACAGGGGAAAAGTGAACAATGAGCAGTTCTTC
CSVDRGKVNNEQFF
>few|.|TRBJ2-5|TRBV29-1
TGCAGCGTTGACGAAGGAGGGGAGACCCAGTACTTC
CSVDEGGETQYF
>.|TRBD2|TRBJ2-7|TRBV3-1
TGTACCAGCAGTTTAGGTTTCCGACGAGCGGGAGATCGGGACTACGAGCAGTACTTC
CTSSLGFRRAGDRDYEQYF
>.|.|TRBJ1-2|TRBV25-1
TGTGCCAGCAGTGAATTGGGCACCAGCTATGGCTACACCTTC
CASSELGTSYGYTF
>.|.|TRBJ1-3|TRBV7-9
TGTGCCAGCAGCTTAGCAGGGGGAAACACCATATATTTT
CASSLAGGNTIYF
>few|.|TRBJ2-1|TRBV6-1
TGTGCCAGCACCCCCCTCGGGGCCACGAGGACTACTGAGCAGTTCTTC
CASTPLGATRTTEQFF
>few|TRBD2|TRBJ2-1|TRBV7-9
TGTGCCAGCTCGTATCTAGCGGGAATCGGGGAGCAGTTCTTC
CASSYLAGIGEQFF
>.|.|TRBJ1-5|TRBV4-1
TGCGCCAGCAGTCAAGGGTGGACACATAGCAATCAGCCCCAGCATTTT
CASSQGWTHSNQPQHF
>few|TRBD1|TRBJ1-6|TRBV7-2
TGTGCCAGCCGAAGGGACAGGGTCAATTCACCCCTCCACTTT
CASRRDRVNSPLHF
>.|TRBD1|TRBJ1-5|TRBV20-1
TGCAGTGCTAGGACAGGGGGCGGGAATCAGCCCCAGCATTTT
CSARTGGGNQPQHF
>.|TRBD1|TRBJ1-2|TRBV20-1
TGCAGTGCTATAGGGACAGGGACGTGGTATGGCTACACCTTC
CSAIGTGTWYGYTF
>few|TRBD2|TRBJ2-7|TRBV12-3/TRBV12-4
TGTGCCAGCAGTTCACGCGAGACTAGCGGGCACTACGAGCAGTACTTC
CASSSRETSGHYEQYF
>many|.|TRBJ2-1|TRBV29-1
TGCAGCGTTGCTAGGTTGAGGGCCATCGATGAGCAGTTCTTC
CSVARLRAIDEQFF
>.|.|TRBJ2-2|TRBV3-2
TGTGCCAGCTGCCAAGAGATCGGCAGCCTGAACACCGGGGAGCTGTTTTTT
CASCQEIGSLNTGELFF
>.|.|TRBJ2-7|TRBV29-1
TGCAGCTTCCGAGCCGGATGGGACGAGCAGTACTTC
CSFRAGWDEQYF
>.|.|TRBJ2-1|TRBV29-1
TGCAGCGTAGCCCCTAGCGCACCATACAATGAGCAGTTCTTC
CSVAPSAPYNEQFF
>many|TRBD2|TRBJ2-7|TRBV27
TGTGCCAGCAGTTTATCGGTAGCGGGAGTAGCCGAGCAGTACTTC
CASSLSVAGVAEQYF
>few|TRBD2|TRBJ2-1|TRBV5-5
TGTGCCAGCAGCTTGGTGCTAGCGGGATACAATGAGCAGTTCTTC
CASSLVLAGYNEQFF
>few|TRBD1|TRBJ1-1|TRBV7-6
TGTGCCAGCAGCTCGGGACAGGGCATGAACACTGAAGCTTTCTTT
CASSSGQGMNTEAFF
>.|.|TRBJ1-1|TRBV6-5
TGTGCCAGCAGTTACCGGGGGGCTGGCACTGAAGCTTTCTTT
CASSYRGAGTEAFF
>.|TRBD2|TRBJ2-7|TRBV6-2/TRBV6-3
TGTGCCAGCAGTCGCTCGACTAGCGGGAGTTCCCACGAGCAGTACTTC
CASSRSTSGSSHEQYF
>.|TRBD1|TRBJ2-3|TRBV10-3
TGTGCCTCCCAATATGGCGACAGGGTAGTAGATACGCAGTATTTT
CASQYGDRVVDTQYF
>.|.|TRBJ2-6|TRBV28
TGTGCCAGCGCTAGACACTCTGGGGCCAACGTCCTGACTTTC
CASARHSGANVLTF
>few|.|TRBJ2-5|TRBV29-1
TGCAGCGTTGAACGACAGGAAAGACAAGAGACCCAGTACTTC
CSVERQERQETQYF
>few|.|TRBJ2-2|TRBV20-1
TGCAGTGCCCCAGGCCCCCAAAAGGGGTACACCGGGGAGCTGTTTTTT
CSAPGPQKGYTGELFF
>few|.|TRBJ2-1|TRBV10-2
TGCGCCAGCAGGGCGAGGGGGACCTACAATGAGCAGTTCTTC
CASRARGTYNEQFF
>.|TRBD1|TRBJ2-3|TRBV12-3/TRBV12-4
TGTGCCAGCAGTTTAAGACAGGGGGCGGTAGATACGCAGTATTTT
CASSLRQGAVDTQYF
>few|TRBD2|TRBJ2-1|TRBV5-6
TGTGCCAGCAGCTGGGGGGAGCGGGACTACAATGAGCAGTTCTTC
CASSWGERDYNEQFF
>.|.|TRBJ2-1|TRBV2
TGTGCCCTCTGTCTCATTAGGGGGCGGGGGGCTAACTACAATGAGCAGTTCTTC
CALCLIRGRGANYNEQFF
>.|.|TRBJ2-1|TRBV5-6
TGTGCCAGCAGCTTCCTGGGTACTCAGAGCTCCTACAATGAGCAGTTCTTC
CASSFLGTQSSYNEQFF
>.|TRBD1|TRBJ2-1|TRBV27
TGTGCCAGCAGTCCCACAATTCGACAGGGCTACAATGAGCAGTTCTTC
CASSPTIRQGYNEQFF
>.|.|TRBJ2-7|TRBV4-1
TGCGCCAGCAGCCCAGGGATCGGAACCTACGAGCAGTACTTC
CASSPGIGTYEQYF
>.|TRBD1|TRBJ2-3|TRBV7-6
TGTGCCAGCAGCATGGGACAGGGGGGGCAGTATTTT
CASSMGQGGQYF
>.|.|TRBJ2-2|TRBV24-1
TGTGCCACCAGTGTCACAGGGAGTAACGGGGAGCTGTTTTTT
CATSVTGSNGELFF
>few|TRBD2|TRBJ2-1|TRBV20-1
TGCAGTGCTAGGATCGGGACTAGCGGGAGCAATGAGCAGTTCTTC
CSARIGTSGSNEQFF
>many|.|TRBJ2-2|TRBV7-9
TGTGCCAGCAGCCCATTGGACAGATCTCACACCGGGGAGCTGTTTTTT
CASSPLDRSHTGELFF
>few|.|TRBJ1-1|TRBV7-2
TGTGCCAGCAGCTCTGGAAGGCGGGGTATCGCTGAAGCTTTCTTT
CASSSGRRGIAEAFF
>.|TRBD1|TRBJ2-2|TRBV4-3
TGCGCCAGCAGCCCAGGGACAGGAAAGGCCGGGGAGCTGTTTTTT
CASSPGTGKAGELFF
>many|TRBD2|TRBJ2-2|TRBV28
TGTGCCAGCAGTTTTAGCGGGGGGGCCTCCGGGGAGCTGTTTTTT
CASSFSGGASGELFF
>.|TRBD1|TRBJ2-5|TRBV10-3
TGTGCCATCAGTAACGGACAGGGTACGCGGGAGACCCAGTACTTC
CAISNGQGTRETQYF
>few|.|TRBJ1-1|TRBV4-3
TGCGCCAGCAGCCAGGGGCGGGGCCCAGGGAACACTGAAGCTTTCTTT
CASSQGRGPGNTEAFF
>few|.|TRBJ1-2|TRBV5-1
TGCGCCAGCAGCCCCCAAGTCGGGGCCGGATATGGCTACACCTTC
CASSPQVGAGYGYTF